This T cell receptor beta chain was captured in a study of blood T cell dynamics during melanoma immunotherapy. Turning to the study itself: First-line therapy was either pembrolizumab or nivolumab with ipilimumab for metastatic melanoma.

Here immunoSEQ multiplex PCR was the method, and the copy in TCRdb shows in-frame clones only, minus some. This table has about 12,000 clones, around nine tenths appearing once. Time point here: pre-treatment baseline. Sampling occurred pretreatment (T0) and at week 3 (W3), after cycle one of checkpoint blockade. The CDR3 sequence is 14 residues long. From germline, CDR1 is MDHEN and CDR2 SYDVKM. The V gene lost 6 bases and the J gene lost 1 base, with 12 bases spanning the gap. This receptor was taken from a human donor with melanoma. The V gene is TRBV28, the J gene TRBJ1-1; D might be TRBD1 (5 bases). The sample was blood, taken from a patient treated with checkpoint blockade. CDR3 nucleotide sequence: TGTGCCAGCAGACTTTGGGGCGAGAACACTGAAGCTTTCTTT. Its translation: CASRLWGENTEAFF.